This T cell receptor (beta chain) was observed in a study of CD8+ T cells in alopecia areata. Overall study findings and caveats: Lesional scalp displayed greater clonality than normal scalp, most notably in alopecia totalis/universalis.

As the sequencing template, cDNA was produced by extracting RNA and reverse transcribing it. Here immunoSEQ multiplex PCR was the method, and the copy in TCRdb shows in-frame clones only, minus some. The sample contains a few hundred thousand clones, more than 30% of which appear only once. As to treatment: oral pan-JAK inhibitor, 5-10 mg twice daily. Lesional scalp punch biopsies and peripheral blood were collected from alopecia areata patients. This clone was detected only once. Its antigen is not known. Germline V gene sequence: CDR1 LGHNA, CDR2 YNFKEQ. The CDR3 totals 14 residues. V was shortened by 1 base and J by 8 bases, with 14 bases between the two germline ends.

Source: CD4+ T cells sorted from blood, taken at approximately week 31, from a patient treated with tofacitinib. This TCR came from a human donor with alopecia areata. V is TRBV4-2 and J is TRBJ1-2; D gene uncertain. DNA for the CDR3: TGTGCCAGCAGCCAAGCCATCACTTCGGGGGGCTACACCTTC. Encoded protein: CASSQAITSGGYTF.